This T cell receptor (beta chain) was sequenced in a study of human T cells and chemical hapten exposure. Points from the study as a whole: Because they had alopecia, donors may respond immunologically unlike healthy people.

Comments on this clonotype: Antigen: not known.

Time point defined: patch test 3, about 24 weeks after DPC sensitization. Treatment defined: therapeutic diphenylcyclopropenone sensitization with weekly scalp DPC. The authors extracted total RNA from unfractionated whole blood. Alopecia patients between 18 and 70 years old and suitable for DPC were used as donors. Using its own MiXCR run on the RACE reads, TCRdb lists one record per CDR3 protein. The repertoire consists of 38,000 or so distinct CDR3 sequences, with 9.5% occurring once and the leading ten covering approximately 24%. CDR1 is MNHEY, CDR2 SMNVEV, per germline (reference sequence). This CDR3 is built from 16 residues. V was shortened by 2 bases and J by 9 bases, with 17 bases between the two germline ends.

The material was whole blood, obtained in connection with sensitization to the hapten diphenylcyclopropenone (DPC). This chain links TRBV27 with TRBJ1-6; no clear D. The TCR was taken from a man aged 50 to 60 with alopecia areata. Some clones in this sample may be carry-over from other donors' samples. CDR3 coding DNA: TGTGCCAGCAGTTTAAAGTCGTGGGAAGTAGGTTCACCCCTCCACTTT. This translates into CASSLKSWEVGSPLHF.